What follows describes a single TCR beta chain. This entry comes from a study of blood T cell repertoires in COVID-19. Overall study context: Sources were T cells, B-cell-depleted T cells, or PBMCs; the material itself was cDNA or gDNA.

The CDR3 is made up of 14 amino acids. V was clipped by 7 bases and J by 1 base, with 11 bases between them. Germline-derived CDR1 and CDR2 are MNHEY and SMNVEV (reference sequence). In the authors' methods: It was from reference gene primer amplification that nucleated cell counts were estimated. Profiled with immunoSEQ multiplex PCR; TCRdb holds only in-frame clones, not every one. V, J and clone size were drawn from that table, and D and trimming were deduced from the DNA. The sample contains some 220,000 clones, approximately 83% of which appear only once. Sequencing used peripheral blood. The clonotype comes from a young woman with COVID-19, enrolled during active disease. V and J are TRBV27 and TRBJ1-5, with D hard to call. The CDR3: CASKEGKSNQPQHF. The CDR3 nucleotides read TGTGCCAGCAAAGAGGGTAAAAGCAATCAGCCCCAGCATTTT.